The 27 T cell receptor beta chains below all came from one sample that was sequenced in a study of T cell changes during pregnancy in multiple sclerosis. Method: immunoSEQ multiplex PCR; TCRdb's copy keeps in-frame clones and lacks some. The data show 65,000 to 80,000 clones, roughly 91% seen once. The starting material was peripheral blood, obtained in the first trimester of pregnancy. The receptors stem from a female donor with multiple sclerosis, enrolled in a pregnancy study.

This CDR3 reads CASSPGDSYEQYF. The CDR3 region has the DNA TGTGCCAGCAGTCCCGGGGACAGCTACGAGCAGTACTTC. The chain couples TRBV6-6 to TRBJ2-7; 7 positions agree with TRBD1. The CDR3 is 13 amino acids. The germline V gene encodes CDR1 MNHNY and CDR2 SVGAGI (reference sequence). V trimming: 5 bases; J trimming: 3 bases; junction bases outside the gene matches: 4.

The rearrangement uses TRBV7-2 and TRBJ1-2; 9 bases are shared with TRBD1. From germline, CDR1 is SGHTA and CDR2 FQGNSA. This CDR3 contains 16 residues. V dropped 0 bases and J dropped 9; count of bases not matched to a gene: 11. The CDR3 protein is CASSLAFRDRASSYTF. The CDR3 DNA is TGTGCCAGCAGCTTAGCGTTTCGGGACAGGGCTTCTAGCTACACCTTC.

The CDR3 DNA follows: TGCGCCAGCAGCCCCGTGACTAGCGGGATCTACAATGAGCAGTTCTTC. Translating gives CASSPVTSGIYNEQFF. V and J are TRBV5-1 and TRBJ2-1, with 11 bases lining up with TRBD2. V was pared by 4 bases and J by 3 bases, with 6 bases of the junction left unmatched. The CDR3 is 16 amino acids. Germline lookup yields CDR1 SGHRS and CDR2 YFSETQ.

The chain links TRBV7-9 to TRBJ1-2; unclear D gene. The CDR3 length is 13 residues. Germline assignment: CDR1 SEHNR and CDR2 FQNEAQ (reference sequence). V dropped 1 base and J dropped 4 bases, with 7 bases sitting between them. CDR3 coding DNA: TGTGCCAGCAGCTTAGTTGGAGTCTATGGCTACACCTTC. It translates to CASSLVGVYGYTF. Based on the CDR3 plus reference TRBV7-9 and TRBJ1-2, the full variable domain is DTGVSQNPRHKITKRGQNVTFRCDPISEHNRLYWYRQTLGQGPEFLTYFQNEAQLEKSRLLSDRFSAERPKGSFSTLEIQRTEQGDSAMYLCASSLVGVYGYTFGSGTRLTVV.

The sample holds one count of this clone. The V and J genes are TRBV4-3 and TRBJ2-1; possible D gene TRBD1, 6 bases. Germline-derived CDR1 and CDR2 are LGHNA and YSLEER. Trimming took 0 bases from V and 5 from J, leaving 17 bases between them. This CDR3 comprises 17 residues. The CDR3 DNA follows: TGCGCCAGCAGCCAAGATATGGGGACACTTACCAACAATGAGCAGTTCTTC. Amino acids: CASSQDMGTLTNNEQFF.

The chain couples TRBV25-1 to TRBJ2-2, with TRBD1 identical over 11 bases. The CDR3 loop spans 18 amino acids. The trim removed 3 bases at V and 5 bases at J, leaving 11 bases unmatched. Germline assignment: CDR1 MGHDK and CDR2 SYGVNS. CDR3 sequence (DNA): TGTGCCAGCAGTGACTCTCGTCCGGGACAGGGGGTTACCGGGGAGCTGTTTTTT. Protein product: CASSDSRPGQGVTGELFF.

This clone was recorded a few times. J is TRBJ1-1 and V is TRBV6-1; no clear D gene. V dropped 3 bases and J dropped 8 bases, with 7 bases sitting between them. Germline V CDR1 and CDR2: MNHNS, SASEGT. The CDR3 runs 11 residues. The CDR3 DNA sequence: TGTGCCAGCAGTGATTTGGCAGAAGCTTTCTTT. Protein sequence: CASSDLAEAFF.

V is TRBV7-2 and J is TRBJ2-7, with 10 bases aligning to TRBD1. The J segment lost 6 bases and the V segment lost 5 bases, leaving 10 bases of the junction unmatched. The germline V gene has CDR1 SGHTA and CDR2 FQGNSA. The CDR3 sequence is 15 residues long. The CDR3 protein is CASSGNRDRGGEQYF. The CDR3 DNA reads TGTGCCAGCAGCGGCAACCGGGACAGGGGCGGCGAGCAGTACTTC.

The chain recombines TRBV6-6 with TRBJ1-3, with D hard to call. Germline lookup yields CDR1 MNHNY and CDR2 SVGAGI (reference sequence). V shed 0 bases and J shed 4 bases, with 7 bases lying between them. There are 14 residues in the CDR3. CDR3 amino acids: CASSYSNSGNTIYF. In nucleotides, the CDR3 is TGTGCCAGCAGTTACTCGAATAGCGGAAACACCATATATTTT.

This clone was recorded once. The V call is TRBV5-1, the J call TRBJ2-7; the match to TRBD2 covers 13 bases. Germline V CDR1 and CDR2: SGHRS, YFSETQ. The CDR3 runs to 15 residues. Unmatched junction bases numbered 3, after V lost 3 bases and J lost 3 bases. The CDR3 protein is CASSSGTSGVYEQYF. In nucleotides, the CDR3 is TGCGCCAGCAGCTCCGGGACTAGCGGGGTCTACGAGCAGTACTTC.

The chain employs TRBV7-2 and TRBJ1-6; possibly TRBD1 for D (6 bases). V dropped 5 bases and J dropped 8 bases, with 16 bases sitting between them. Per the germline V gene, CDR1 is SGHTA and CDR2 is FQGNSA. The CDR3 runs to 15 residues. The CDR3 loop is CASSPQGTSHSPLHF. CDR3 DNA: TGTGCCAGCAGCCCCCAAGGGACATCTCATTCACCCCTCCACTTT.

The chain employs TRBV9 and TRBJ2-3; 7 bases match TRBD2. V lost 0 bases to trimming and J lost 3 bases; unmatched junction nucleotides: 7. CDR1 SGDLS and CDR2 YYNGEE come from the germline V gene. The CDR3 loop spans 16 amino acids. The chain's CDR3 is CASSVVGEGLTDTQYF. The CDR3 nucleotides are TGTGCCAGCAGCGTAGTAGGGGAGGGCCTGACAGATACGCAGTATTTT.

The gene calls are TRBV6-1 and TRBJ2-5; D is possibly TRBD2 (5 bases). Germline CDR1 is MNHNS and CDR2 is SASEGT. CDR3 length: 15 amino acids. V lost 3 bases and J lost 2, with 13 bases in between. The CDR3 DNA is TGTGCCAGCAGTGAGGTTAGGACGGGGCAAGAGACCCAGTACTTC. This encodes CASSEVRTGQETQYF.

This clone is a singleton in its sample. The chain couples TRBV27 to TRBJ2-1, with 7 bases identical to TRBD2. The CDR3 covers 16 residues. Germline V lookup: CDR1 MNHEY, CDR2 SMNVEV (reference sequence). J gave up 4 bases and V 6 bases, and 12 bases lay outside the gene matches. The CDR3 DNA follows: TGTGCCAGCAGGCGAGGGCCCCATAGCGGGTACAATGAGCAGTTCTTC. This translates into CASRRGPHSGYNEQFF.

This clone was recorded only once. The CDR3 protein is CASSRDIGMNTEAFF. CDR3 in DNA: TGCGCCAGCAGCCGGGACATAGGAATGAACACTGAAGCTTTCTTT. This chain connects TRBV5-1 to TRBJ1-1, with D tentatively TRBD1 (6 bases). CDR1 is SGHRS, CDR2 YFSETQ, per germline. The CDR3 extends over 15 amino acids. V gave up 4 bases and J gave up 0 bases, with 13 bases separating them.

V and J are TRBV6-5 and TRBJ1-4; 8 nucleotides agree with TRBD1. The CDR3 contains 14 residues. The trim removed 8 bases at V and 5 bases at J, leaving 7 bases unmatched. Germline V gene lookup returns CDR1 MNHEY and CDR2 SVGAGI. CDR3 nucleotide sequence: TGTGCCAGCGGCCAGACAGGGGACAATGAAAAACTGTTTTTT. It is translated as CASGQTGDNEKLFF.

The chain has TRBV29-1 and TRBJ1-1, with D unresolved. V lost 2 bases and J 0 bases, leaving 13 bases between the germline ends. The CDR3 is 15 residues long. CDR1 is SQVTM, CDR2 ANQGSEA, per germline. The CDR3 DNA reads TGCAGCGTTGAAAAGAGAACTTTCATGAACACTGAAGCTTTCTTT. Encoded protein: CSVEKRTFMNTEAFF.

V usage is TRBV4-3 and J usage is TRBJ1-2, with D maybe TRBD1 (5 bases). Germline loops: CDR1 LGHNA, CDR2 YSLEER. The V and J ends lost 0 bases and 2 bases respectively, with 13 bases between them. The CDR3 totals 16 residues. The CDR3 reads CASSQDSEGLNYGYTF. As DNA, the CDR3 is TGCGCCAGCAGCCAAGATTCGGAGGGGTTGAACTATGGCTACACCTTC.

Comments on this clone: Different DNA sequences within this sample yield the same CDR3. The genes are TRBV9 and TRBJ2-1; D gene unclear. V was cut by 1 base and J by 6 bases, with 5 bases left in between. The CDR3 loop spans 12 amino acids. The germline V gene has CDR1 SGDLS and CDR2 YYNGEE. The CDR3 loop is CASSVTGNEQFF. In DNA form, the CDR3 reads TGTGCCAGCAGCGTAACCGGCAATGAGCAGTTCTTC.

The rearrangement uses TRBV23-1 and TRBJ1-1; 7 bases map to TRBD1. Being an ORF, TRBV23-1 has a function that is uncertain. V trimming: 3 bases; J trimming: 5 bases; junction bases outside the gene matches: 15. This CDR3 spans 17 amino acids. CDR3 region: CASSHSPTTGWETEAFF. The CDR3 region has the DNA TGCGCCAGCAGTCATTCCCCCACGACAGGGTGGGAAACTGAAGCTTTCTTT.

The chain has TRBV29-1 and TRBJ1-3; no clear D. Germline lookup yields CDR1 SQVTM and CDR2 ANQGSEA. The V end was cut by 4 bases, the J end by 8 bases, with 9 bases between. This CDR3 is built from 11 residues. The CDR3 here is CSVAGADTIYF. In nucleotides, the CDR3 is TGCAGCGTTGCGGGAGCGGACACCATATATTTT.

The rearrangement uses TRBV5-1 and TRBJ2-6; D uncertain. Trimming shortened V by 0 bases and J by 10 bases, and 20 bases separated the two germline ends. The germline CDR1 and CDR2 sequences are SGHRS and YFSETQ. The CDR3 consists of 17 residues. The CDR3 DNA is TGCGCCAGCAGCTTGGCCGGGTCCGCCACCGGGTCAAACGTCCTGACTTTC. Its protein product is CASSLAGSATGSNVLTF.

This clone was recorded at least ten times. V gene TRBV20-1 combines with J gene TRBJ1-3, with D possibly TRBD1 on 6 matching bases. Germline CDR1 and CDR2: DFQATT and SNEGSKA (reference sequence). The CDR3 consists of 11 residues. Trimming removed 7 bases at V and 3 bases at J, with 7 bases between. The CDR3 loop is CSVRGGNTIYF. CDR3 nucleotides: TGCAGTGTCAGGGGTGGAAACACCATATATTTT.

This clone was seen a few times. The CDR3 DNA is TGTGCCAGCAGTGGACAGGGGGACACCGGGGAGCTGTTTTTT. Its protein product is CASSGQGDTGELFF. The chain recombines TRBV25-1 with TRBJ2-2; 9 bases line up with TRBD1. The V and J ends lost 4 bases and 3 bases, in that order; junction bases with no gene match: 0. This CDR3 contains 14 residues. Germline V gene data show CDR1 as MGHDK and CDR2 as SYGVNS.

The V call is TRBV28, the J call TRBJ1-2, with D tentatively TRBD1 (5 bases). Germline loops: CDR1 MDHEN, CDR2 SYDVKM. This CDR3 has 16 residues. Trimming removed 4 bases at V and 4 bases at J, with 19 bases between. The CDR3: CASSSAHGGRIYGYTF. The DNA of the CDR3 is TGTGCCAGCAGTTCGGCTCACGGGGGACGGATCTATGGCTACACCTTC.

This sequence joins TRBV2 and TRBJ2-7, with a tentative D call TRBD1 (6 bases). Trimming took 6 bases from V and 2 from J, leaving 11 bases between them. Germline lookup yields CDR1 SNHLY and CDR2 FYNNEI. The CDR3 sequence is 13 residues long. The CDR3 region has the DNA TGTGCCAGCAGACCCAGGGGCACCTACGAGCAGTACTTC. Its protein is CASRPRGTYEQYF.

This clone has a single count. The genes are TRBV7-9 and TRBJ1-2; a possible D gene is TRBD1 (6 bases). Trimming pared 7 bases from V and 8 bases from J, leaving 14 bases between. CDR3 length: 12 residues. Germline CDR1 is SEHNR and CDR2 is FQNEAQ (reference sequence). As DNA, the CDR3 is TGTGCCAGCACCTACAGGGATCACGGCTACACCTTC. It encodes CASTYRDHGYTF.